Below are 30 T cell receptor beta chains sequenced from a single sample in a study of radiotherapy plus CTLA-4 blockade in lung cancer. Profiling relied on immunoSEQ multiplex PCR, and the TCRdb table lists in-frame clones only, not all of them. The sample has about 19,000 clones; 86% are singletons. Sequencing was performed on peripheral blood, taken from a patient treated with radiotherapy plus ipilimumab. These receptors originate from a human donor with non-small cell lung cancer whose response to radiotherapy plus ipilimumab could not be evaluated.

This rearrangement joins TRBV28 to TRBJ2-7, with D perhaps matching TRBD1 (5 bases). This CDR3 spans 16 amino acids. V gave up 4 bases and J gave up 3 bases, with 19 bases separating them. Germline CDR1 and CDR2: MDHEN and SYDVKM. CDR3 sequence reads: CASSSYGDSPYYEQYF. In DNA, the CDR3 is TGTGCCAGCAGTTCTTACGGAGACAGCCCCTACTACGAGCAGTACTTC.

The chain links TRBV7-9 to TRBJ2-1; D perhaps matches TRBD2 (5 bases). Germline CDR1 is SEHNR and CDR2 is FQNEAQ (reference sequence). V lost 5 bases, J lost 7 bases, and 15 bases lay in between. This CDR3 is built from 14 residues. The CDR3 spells CASSPPGTGNEQFF. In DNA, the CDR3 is TGTGCCAGCAGCCCCCCCGGCACGGGGAATGAGCAGTTCTTC.

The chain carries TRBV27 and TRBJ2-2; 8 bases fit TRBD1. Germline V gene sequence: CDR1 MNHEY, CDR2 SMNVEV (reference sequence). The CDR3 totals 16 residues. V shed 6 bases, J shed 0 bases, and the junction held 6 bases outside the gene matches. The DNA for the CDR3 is TGTGCCAGCAGCCGAGGGACAGGATCGAACACCGGGGAGCTGTTTTTT. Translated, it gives CASSRGTGSNTGELFF.

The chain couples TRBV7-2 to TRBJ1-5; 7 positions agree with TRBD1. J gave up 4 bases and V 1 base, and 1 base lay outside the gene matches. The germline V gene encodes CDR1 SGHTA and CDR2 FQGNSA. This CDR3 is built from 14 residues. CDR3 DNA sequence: TGTGCCAGCAGCTTAGAACAGGGGAATCAGCCCCAGCATTTT. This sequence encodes CASSLEQGNQPQHF.

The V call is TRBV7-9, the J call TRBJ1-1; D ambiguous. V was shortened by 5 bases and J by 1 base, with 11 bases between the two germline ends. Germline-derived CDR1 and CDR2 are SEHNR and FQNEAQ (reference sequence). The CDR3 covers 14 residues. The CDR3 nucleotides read TGTGCCAGCAGCGAACGGGTTTGGAACACTGAAGCTTTCTTT. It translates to CASSERVWNTEAFF.

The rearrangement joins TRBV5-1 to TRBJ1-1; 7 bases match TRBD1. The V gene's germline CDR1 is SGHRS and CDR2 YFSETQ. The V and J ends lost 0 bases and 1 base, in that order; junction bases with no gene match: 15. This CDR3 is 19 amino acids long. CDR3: CASSLGRGRGTFGNTEAFF. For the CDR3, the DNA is TGCGCCAGCAGCTTGGGTCGAGGCAGGGGGACTTTCGGGAACACTGAAGCTTTCTTT.

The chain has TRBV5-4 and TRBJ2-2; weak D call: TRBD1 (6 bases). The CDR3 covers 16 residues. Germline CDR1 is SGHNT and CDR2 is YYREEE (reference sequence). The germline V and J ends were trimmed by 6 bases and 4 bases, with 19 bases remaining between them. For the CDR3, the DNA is TGTGCCAGCAATGCTCTTGGGGGCGTAGGCACCGGGGAGCTGTTTTTT. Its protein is CASNALGGVGTGELFF.

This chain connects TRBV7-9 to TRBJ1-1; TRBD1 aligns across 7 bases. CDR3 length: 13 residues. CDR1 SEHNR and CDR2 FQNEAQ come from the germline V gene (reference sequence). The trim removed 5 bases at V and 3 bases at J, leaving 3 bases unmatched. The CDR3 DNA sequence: TGTGCCAGCAGCCCAGGGGGACACACTGAAGCTTTCTTT. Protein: CASSPGGHTEAFF.

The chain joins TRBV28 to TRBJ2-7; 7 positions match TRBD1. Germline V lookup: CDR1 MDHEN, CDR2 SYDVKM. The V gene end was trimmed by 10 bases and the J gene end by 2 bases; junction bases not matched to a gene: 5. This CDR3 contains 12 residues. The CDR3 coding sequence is TGTGCCACCAAGGGGGCAACCTACGAGCAGTACTTC. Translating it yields CATKGATYEQYF.

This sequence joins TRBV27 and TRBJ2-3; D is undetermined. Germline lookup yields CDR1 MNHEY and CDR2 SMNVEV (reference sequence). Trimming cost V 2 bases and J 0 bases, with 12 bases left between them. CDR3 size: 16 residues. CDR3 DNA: TGTGCCAGCAGTTTAGCCTCCCAGACTAGCACAGATACGCAGTATTTT. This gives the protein CASSLASQTSTDTQYF.

The DNA of the CDR3 is TGTGCCAGCAGCCTCCGGGGTCCGGGCCCGCAGCCCCAGCATTTT. Protein product: CASSLRGPGPQPQHF. J is TRBJ1-5 and V is TRBV7-2; D is uncertain. V lost 5 bases, J lost 7 bases, and 18 bases lay in between. This CDR3 is 15 amino acids long. CDR1 is SGHTA, CDR2 FQGNSA, per germline. Supplemented by reference TRBV7-2 and TRBJ1-5, the full variable domain reads GAGVSQSPSNKVTEKGKDVELRCDPISGHTALYWYRQSLGQGLEFLIYFQGNSAPDKSGLPSDRFSAERTGGSVSTLTIQRTQQEDSAVYLCASSLRGPGPQPQHFGDGTRLSIL.

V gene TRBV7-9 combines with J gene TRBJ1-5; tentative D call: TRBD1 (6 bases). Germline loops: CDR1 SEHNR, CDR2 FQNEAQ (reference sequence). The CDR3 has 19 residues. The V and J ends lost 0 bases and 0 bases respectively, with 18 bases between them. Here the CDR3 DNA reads TGTGCCAGCAGCTTAGCGCTCGCAGGGGATGGGTATAGCAATCAGCCCCAGCATTTT. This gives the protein CASSLALAGDGYSNQPQHF.

As DNA, the CDR3 is TGTGCCAGCAGTCGACAGGGGGTAATCTACGAGCAGTACTTC. This codes for CASSRQGVIYEQYF. V and J are TRBV28 and TRBJ2-7, with 9 bases aligning to TRBD1. This CDR3 region has 14 residues. From germline, CDR1 is MDHEN and CDR2 SYDVKM. V was pared by 5 bases and J by 3 bases, with 5 bases of the junction left unmatched.

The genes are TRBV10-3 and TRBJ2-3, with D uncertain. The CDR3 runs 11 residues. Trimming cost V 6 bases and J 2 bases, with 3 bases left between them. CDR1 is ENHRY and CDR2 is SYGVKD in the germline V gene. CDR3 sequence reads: CAISNTDTQYF. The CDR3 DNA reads TGTGCCATCAGCAACACAGATACGCAGTATTTT.

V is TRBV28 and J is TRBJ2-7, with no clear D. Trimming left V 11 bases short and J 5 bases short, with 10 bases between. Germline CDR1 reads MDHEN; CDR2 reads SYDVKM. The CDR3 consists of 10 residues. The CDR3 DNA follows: TGTGCCCCTAGGTGGGACGAGCAGTACTTC. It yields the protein CAPRWDEQYF. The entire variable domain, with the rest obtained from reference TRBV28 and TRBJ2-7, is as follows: DVKVTQSSRYLVKRTGEKVFLECVQDMDHENMFWYRQDPGLGLRLIYFSYDVKMKEKGDIPEGYSVSREKKERFSLILESASTNQTSMYLCAPRWDEQYFGPGTRLTVT.

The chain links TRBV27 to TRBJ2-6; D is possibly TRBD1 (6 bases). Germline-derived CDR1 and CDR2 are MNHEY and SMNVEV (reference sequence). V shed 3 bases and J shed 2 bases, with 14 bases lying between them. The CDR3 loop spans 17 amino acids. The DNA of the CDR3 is TGTGCCAGCAGTTTGGGGGCAGGGTGGCCTGGGGCCAACGTCCTGACTTTC. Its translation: CASSLGAGWPGANVLTF.

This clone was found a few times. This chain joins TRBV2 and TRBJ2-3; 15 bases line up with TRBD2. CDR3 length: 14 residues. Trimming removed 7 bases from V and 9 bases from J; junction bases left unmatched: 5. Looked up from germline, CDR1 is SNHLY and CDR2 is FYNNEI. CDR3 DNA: TGTGCCAGCACCGGACTAGCGGGGGGGGACACGCAGTATTTT. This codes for CASTGLAGGDTQYF.

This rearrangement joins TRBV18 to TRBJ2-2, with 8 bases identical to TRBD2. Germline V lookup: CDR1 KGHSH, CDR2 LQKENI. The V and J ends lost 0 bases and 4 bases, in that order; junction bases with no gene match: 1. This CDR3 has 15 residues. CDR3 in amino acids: CASSPPGLVTGELFF. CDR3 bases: TGTGCCAGCTCACCACCGGGACTAGTCACCGGGGAGCTGTTTTTT.

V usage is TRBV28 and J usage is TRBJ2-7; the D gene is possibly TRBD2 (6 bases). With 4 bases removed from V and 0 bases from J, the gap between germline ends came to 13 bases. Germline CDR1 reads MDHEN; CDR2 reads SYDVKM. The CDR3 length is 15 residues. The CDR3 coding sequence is TGTGCCAGCAGTTACGGGGGTGCGCTCTCCTACGAGCAGTACTTC. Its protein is CASSYGGALSYEQYF.

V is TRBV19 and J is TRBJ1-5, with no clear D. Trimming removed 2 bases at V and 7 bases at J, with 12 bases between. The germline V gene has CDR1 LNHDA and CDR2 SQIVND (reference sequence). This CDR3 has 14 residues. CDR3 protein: CASSISDYIQPQHF. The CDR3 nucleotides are TGTGCCAGTAGTATAAGCGATTATATCCAGCCCCAGCATTTT.

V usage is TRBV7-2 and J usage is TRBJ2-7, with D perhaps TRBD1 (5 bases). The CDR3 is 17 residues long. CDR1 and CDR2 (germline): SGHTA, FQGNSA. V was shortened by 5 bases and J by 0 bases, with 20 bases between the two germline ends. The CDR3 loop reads CASSNNPVWGSSYEQYF. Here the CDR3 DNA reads TGTGCCAGCAGCAACAACCCCGTTTGGGGCTCCTCCTACGAGCAGTACTTC.

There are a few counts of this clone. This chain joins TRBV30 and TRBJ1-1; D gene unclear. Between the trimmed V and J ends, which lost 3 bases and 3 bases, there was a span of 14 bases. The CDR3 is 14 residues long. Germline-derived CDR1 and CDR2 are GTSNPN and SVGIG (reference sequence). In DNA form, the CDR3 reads TGTGCCTGGAGGGATGGACTGACTCACACTGAAGCTTTCTTT. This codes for CAWRDGLTHTEAFF.

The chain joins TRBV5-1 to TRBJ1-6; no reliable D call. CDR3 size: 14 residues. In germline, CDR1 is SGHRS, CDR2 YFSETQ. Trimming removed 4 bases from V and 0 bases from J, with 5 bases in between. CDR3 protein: CASSLGSYNSPLHF. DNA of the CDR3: TGCGCCAGCAGCCTAGGCTCCTATAATTCACCCCTCCACTTT.

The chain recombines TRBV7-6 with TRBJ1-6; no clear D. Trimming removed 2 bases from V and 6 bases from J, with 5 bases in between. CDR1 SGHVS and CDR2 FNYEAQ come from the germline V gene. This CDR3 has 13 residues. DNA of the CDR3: TGTGCCAGCAGCTTAAGCGGTAATTCACCCCTCCACTTT. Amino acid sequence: CASSLSGNSPLHF.

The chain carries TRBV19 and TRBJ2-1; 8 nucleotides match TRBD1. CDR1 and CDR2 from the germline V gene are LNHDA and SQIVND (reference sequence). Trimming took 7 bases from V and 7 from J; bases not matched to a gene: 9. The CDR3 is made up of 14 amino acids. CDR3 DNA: TGTGCCAGTACACCCCCGGACAGGGAAAATGAGCAGTTCTTC. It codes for CASTPPDRENEQFF.

The CDR3 bases are TGTGCCAGCAGTTTAGGCACAGGGTTTACGCAGTATTTT. This gives the protein CASSLGTGFTQYF. This chain connects TRBV28 to TRBJ2-3; D is possibly TRBD1 (6 bases). Germline CDR1 MDHEN, CDR2 SYDVKM. CDR3 length equals 13 residues. Trimming removed 2 bases from V and 8 bases from J, with 11 bases in between.

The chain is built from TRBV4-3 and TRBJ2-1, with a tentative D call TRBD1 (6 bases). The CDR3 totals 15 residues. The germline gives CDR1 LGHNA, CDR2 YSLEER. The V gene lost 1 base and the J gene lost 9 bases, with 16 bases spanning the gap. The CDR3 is CASSQGGTGSSEQFF. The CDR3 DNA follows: TGCGCCAGCAGCCAAGGGGGCACAGGGTCTAGTGAGCAGTTCTTC.

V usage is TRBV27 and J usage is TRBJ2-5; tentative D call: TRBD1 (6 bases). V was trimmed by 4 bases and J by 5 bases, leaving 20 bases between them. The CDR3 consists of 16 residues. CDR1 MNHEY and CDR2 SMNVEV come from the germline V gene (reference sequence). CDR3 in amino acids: CASSSFRDTRVETQYF. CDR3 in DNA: TGTGCCAGCAGTTCTTTCCGGGACACGCGTGTGGAGACCCAGTACTTC.

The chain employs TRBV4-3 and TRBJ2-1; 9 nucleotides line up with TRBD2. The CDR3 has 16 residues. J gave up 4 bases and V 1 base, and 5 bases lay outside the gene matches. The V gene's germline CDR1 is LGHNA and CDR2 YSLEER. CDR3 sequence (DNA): TGCGCCAGCAGCCAAGTGGGTAGCGGGGGATACAATGAGCAGTTCTTC. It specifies CASSQVGSGGYNEQFF.

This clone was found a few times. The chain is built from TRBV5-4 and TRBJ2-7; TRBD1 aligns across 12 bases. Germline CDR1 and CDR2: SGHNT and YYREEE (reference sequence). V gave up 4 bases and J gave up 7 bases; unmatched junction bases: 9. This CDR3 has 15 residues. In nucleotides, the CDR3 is TGTGCCAGCAGCCCCGCGGGACAGGGGGCGAGGGAGCAGTACTTC. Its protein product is CASSPAGQGAREQYF.